This T cell receptor (beta chain) derives from a study of T cell changes during pregnancy in multiple sclerosis. Assay: immunoSEQ multiplex PCR; the TCRdb copy retains only in-frame clones and omits some. The data hold 40,000 to 60,000 clones, with roughly 90% observed a single time. This CDR3 has 13 residues. V trimming: 5 bases; J trimming: 7 bases; junction bases outside the gene matches: 4. Germline lookup yields CDR1 SGHDT and CDR2 YYEEEE. The specimen comprised peripheral blood, sampled in the first trimester of pregnancy. The genes are TRBV5-6 and TRBJ2-1, with 9 bases that match TRBD1. The clonotype was recovered from a female donor in good health, enrolled as a control in a pregnancy study. CDR3 in amino acids: CASRSGQGNEQFF. CDR3 in DNA: TGTGCCAGCAGATCAGGACAGGGGAATGAGCAGTTCTTC.